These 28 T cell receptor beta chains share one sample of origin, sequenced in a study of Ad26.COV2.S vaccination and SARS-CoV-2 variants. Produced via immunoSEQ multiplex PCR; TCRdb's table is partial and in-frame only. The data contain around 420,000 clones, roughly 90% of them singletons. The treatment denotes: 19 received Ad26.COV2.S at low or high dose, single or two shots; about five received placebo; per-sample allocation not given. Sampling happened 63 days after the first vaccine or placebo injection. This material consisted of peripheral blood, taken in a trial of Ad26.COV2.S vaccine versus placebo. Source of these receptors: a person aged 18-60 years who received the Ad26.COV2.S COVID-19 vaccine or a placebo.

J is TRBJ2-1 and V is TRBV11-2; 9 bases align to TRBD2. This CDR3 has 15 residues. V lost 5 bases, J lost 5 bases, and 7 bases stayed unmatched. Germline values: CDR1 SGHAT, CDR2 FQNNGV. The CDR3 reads CASSQGTSFHNEQFF. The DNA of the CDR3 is TGTGCCAGCAGCCAAGGGACTAGCTTCCACAATGAGCAGTTCTTC.

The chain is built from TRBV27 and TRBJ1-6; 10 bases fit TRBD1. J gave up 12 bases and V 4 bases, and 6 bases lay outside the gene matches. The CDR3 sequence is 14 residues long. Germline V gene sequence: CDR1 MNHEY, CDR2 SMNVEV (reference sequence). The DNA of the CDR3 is TGTGCCAGCAGTTACGGGGACAGGGGAAGACCCCTCCACTTT. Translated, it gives CASSYGDRGRPLHF.

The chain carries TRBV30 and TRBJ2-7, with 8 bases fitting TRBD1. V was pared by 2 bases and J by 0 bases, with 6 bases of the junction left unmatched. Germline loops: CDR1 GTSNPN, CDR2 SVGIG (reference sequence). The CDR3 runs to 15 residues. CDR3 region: CAWSSDRVSSYEQYF. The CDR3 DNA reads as TGTGCCTGGAGTTCGGACAGGGTAAGCTCCTACGAGCAGTACTTC.

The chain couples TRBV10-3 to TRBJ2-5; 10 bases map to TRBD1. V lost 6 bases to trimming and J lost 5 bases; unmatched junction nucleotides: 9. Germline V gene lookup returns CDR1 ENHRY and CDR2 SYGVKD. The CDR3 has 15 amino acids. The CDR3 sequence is CAIRTKDRGAETQYF. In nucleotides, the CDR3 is TGTGCCATCAGGACGAAGGACAGGGGGGCCGAGACCCAGTACTTC.

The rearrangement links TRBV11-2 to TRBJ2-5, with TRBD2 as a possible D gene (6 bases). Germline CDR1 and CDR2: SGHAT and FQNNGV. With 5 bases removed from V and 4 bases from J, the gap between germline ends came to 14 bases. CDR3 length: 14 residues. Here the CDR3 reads CASSPLGGVETQYF. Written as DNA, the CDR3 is TGTGCCAGCAGCCCACTGGGAGGTGTAGAGACCCAGTACTTC.

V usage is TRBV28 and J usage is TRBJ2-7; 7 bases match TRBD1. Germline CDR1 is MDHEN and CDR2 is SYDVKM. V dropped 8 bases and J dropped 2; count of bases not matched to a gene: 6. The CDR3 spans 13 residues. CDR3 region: CASLRQGPYEQYF. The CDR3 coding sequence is TGTGCCAGCCTGCGACAGGGTCCCTACGAGCAGTACTTC.

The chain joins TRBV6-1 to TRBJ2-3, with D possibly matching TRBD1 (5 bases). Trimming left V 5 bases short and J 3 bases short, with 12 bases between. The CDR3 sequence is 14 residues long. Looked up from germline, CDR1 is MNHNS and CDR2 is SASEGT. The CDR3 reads CASSLGAATDTQYF. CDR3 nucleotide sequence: TGTGCCAGCAGTCTTGGGGCTGCGACAGATACGCAGTATTTT.

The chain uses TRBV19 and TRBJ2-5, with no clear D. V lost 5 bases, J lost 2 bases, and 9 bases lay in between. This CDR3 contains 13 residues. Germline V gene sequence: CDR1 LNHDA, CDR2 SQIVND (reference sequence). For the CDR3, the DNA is TGTGCCAGTAGTGTCCAGCCGCAAGAGACCCAGTACTTC. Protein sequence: CASSVQPQETQYF. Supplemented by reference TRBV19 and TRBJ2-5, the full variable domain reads DGGITQSPKYLFRKEGQNVTLSCEQNLNHDAMYWYRQDPGQGLRLIYYSQIVNDFQKGDIAEGYSVSREKKESFPLTVTSAQKNPTAFYLCASSVQPQETQYFGPGTRLLVL.

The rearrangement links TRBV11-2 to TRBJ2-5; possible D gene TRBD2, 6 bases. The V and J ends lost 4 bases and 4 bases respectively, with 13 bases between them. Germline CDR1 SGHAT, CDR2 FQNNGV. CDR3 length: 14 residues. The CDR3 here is CASSSPTSRETQYF. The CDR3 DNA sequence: TGTGCCAGCAGCTCTCCGACTAGTCGAGAGACCCAGTACTTC.

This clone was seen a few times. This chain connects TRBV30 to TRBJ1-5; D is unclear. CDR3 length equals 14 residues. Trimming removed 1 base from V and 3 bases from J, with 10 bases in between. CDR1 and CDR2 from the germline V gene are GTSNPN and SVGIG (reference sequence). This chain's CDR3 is CAWSGPAHNQPQHF. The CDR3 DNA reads TGTGCCTGGAGTGGCCCGGCCCACAATCAGCCCCAGCATTTT.

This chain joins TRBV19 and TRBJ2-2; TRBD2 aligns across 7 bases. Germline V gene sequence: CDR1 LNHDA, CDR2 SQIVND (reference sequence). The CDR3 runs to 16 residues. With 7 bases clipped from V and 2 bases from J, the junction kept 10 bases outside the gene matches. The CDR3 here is CASNWEGLHNTGELFF. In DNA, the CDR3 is TGTGCCAGTAACTGGGAGGGGCTCCATAACACCGGGGAGCTGTTTTTT.

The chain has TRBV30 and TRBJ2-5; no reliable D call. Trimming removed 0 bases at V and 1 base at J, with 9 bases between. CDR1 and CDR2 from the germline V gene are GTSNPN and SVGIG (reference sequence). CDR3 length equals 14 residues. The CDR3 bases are TGTGCCTGGAGTGTCCCAGGCTCCCAAGAGACCCAGTACTTC. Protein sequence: CAWSVPGSQETQYF.

The CDR3 loop is CASSYSPGSSYEQYF. In nucleotides, the CDR3 is TGTGCCAGCAGTTATTCCCCGGGGAGCTCCTACGAGCAGTACTTC. J is TRBJ2-7 and V is TRBV6-5, with D possibly matching TRBD2 (5 bases). Trimming stripped 3 bases from V and 0 bases from J, with 12 bases between. The CDR3 runs 15 residues. The V gene's germline CDR1 is MNHEY and CDR2 SVGAGI.

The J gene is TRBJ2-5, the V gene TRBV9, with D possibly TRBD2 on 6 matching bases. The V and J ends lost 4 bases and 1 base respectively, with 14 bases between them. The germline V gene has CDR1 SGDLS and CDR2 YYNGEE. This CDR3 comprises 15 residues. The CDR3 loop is CASSPGGSGQETQYF. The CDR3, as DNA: TGTGCCAGCAGCCCTGGGGGGAGCGGCCAAGAGACCCAGTACTTC.

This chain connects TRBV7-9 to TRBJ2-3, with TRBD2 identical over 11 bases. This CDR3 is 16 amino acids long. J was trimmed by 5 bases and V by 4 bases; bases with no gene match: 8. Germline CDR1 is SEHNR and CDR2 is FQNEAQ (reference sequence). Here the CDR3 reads CASSSPLAGAVDTQYF. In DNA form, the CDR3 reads TGTGCCAGCAGCTCCCCACTAGCGGGGGCGGTAGATACGCAGTATTTT.

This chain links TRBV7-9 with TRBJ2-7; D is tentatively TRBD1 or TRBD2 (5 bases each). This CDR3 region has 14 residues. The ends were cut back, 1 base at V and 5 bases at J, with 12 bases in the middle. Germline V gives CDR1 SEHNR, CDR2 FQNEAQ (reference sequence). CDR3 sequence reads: CASSLVLPGHEQYF. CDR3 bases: TGTGCCAGCAGCTTAGTTCTCCCGGGACACGAGCAGTACTTC.

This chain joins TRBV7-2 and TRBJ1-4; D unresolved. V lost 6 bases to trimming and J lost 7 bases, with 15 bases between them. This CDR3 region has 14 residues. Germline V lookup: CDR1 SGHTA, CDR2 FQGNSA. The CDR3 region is CASSQAGRAEKLFF. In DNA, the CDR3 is TGTGCCAGCAGTCAAGCCGGGCGGGCTGAAAAACTGTTTTTT.

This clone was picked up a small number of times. The CDR3 coding sequence is TGTGCCAGCGAACCGAGAGCGAACACCGGGGAGCTGTTTTTT. Translating it yields CASEPRANTGELFF. The V and J genes are TRBV3-1 (or the pseudogene TRBV3-2) and TRBJ2-2, with D unclear. The germline V and J ends were trimmed by 8 bases and 0 bases, with 10 bases remaining between them. The CDR3 is 14 residues long. Germline V gene data show CDR1 as LGHDT and CDR2 as YNNKEL (reference sequence).

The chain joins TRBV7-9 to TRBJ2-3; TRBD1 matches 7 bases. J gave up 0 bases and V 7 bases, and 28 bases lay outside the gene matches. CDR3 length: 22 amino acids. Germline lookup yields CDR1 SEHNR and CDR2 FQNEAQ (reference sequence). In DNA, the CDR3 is TGTGCCAGCACCCTTAGAAGATTTGGTGTCGACAGGGTCGAGTTGAGCACAGATACGCAGTATTTT. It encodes CASTLRRFGVDRVELSTDTQYF.

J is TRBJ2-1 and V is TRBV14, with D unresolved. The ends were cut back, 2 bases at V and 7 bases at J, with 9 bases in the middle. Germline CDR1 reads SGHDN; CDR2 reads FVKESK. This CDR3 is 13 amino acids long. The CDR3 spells CASSQLRTNEQFF. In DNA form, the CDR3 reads TGTGCCAGCAGCCAATTGAGAACGAATGAGCAGTTCTTC. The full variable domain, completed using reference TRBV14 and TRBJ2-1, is EAGVTQFPSHSVIEKGQTVTLRCDPISGHDNLYWYRRVMGKEIKFLLHFVKESKQDESGMPNNRFLAERTGGTYSTLKVQPAELEDSGVYFCASSQLRTNEQFFGPGTRLTVL.

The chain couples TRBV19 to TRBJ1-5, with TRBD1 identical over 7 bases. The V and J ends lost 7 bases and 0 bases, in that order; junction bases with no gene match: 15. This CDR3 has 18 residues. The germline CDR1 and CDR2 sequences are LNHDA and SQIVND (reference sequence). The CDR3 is CASTKSGTERISNQPQHF. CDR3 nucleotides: TGTGCCAGTACCAAATCCGGGACAGAGAGAATTAGCAATCAGCCCCAGCATTTT.

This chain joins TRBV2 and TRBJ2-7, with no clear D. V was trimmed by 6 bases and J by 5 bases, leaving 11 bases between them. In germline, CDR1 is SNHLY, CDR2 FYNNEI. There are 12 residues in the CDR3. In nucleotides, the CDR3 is TGTGCCAGCAGGACGACACGGCACGAGCAGTACTTC. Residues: CASRTTRHEQYF.

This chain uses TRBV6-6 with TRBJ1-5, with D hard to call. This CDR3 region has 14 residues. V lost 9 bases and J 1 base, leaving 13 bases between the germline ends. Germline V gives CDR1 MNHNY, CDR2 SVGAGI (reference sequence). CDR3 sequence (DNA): TGTGCCAGTAAGAACCGAAGCAGCAATCAGCCCCAGCATTTT. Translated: CASKNRSSNQPQHF.

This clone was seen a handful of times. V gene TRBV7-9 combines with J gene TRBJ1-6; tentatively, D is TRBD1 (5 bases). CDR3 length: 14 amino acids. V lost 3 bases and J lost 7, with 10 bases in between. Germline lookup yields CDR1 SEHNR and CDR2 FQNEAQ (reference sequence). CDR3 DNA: TGTGCCAGCAGCTTCCAGGGAGGGAATTCACCCCTCCACTTT. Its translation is CASSFQGGNSPLHF.

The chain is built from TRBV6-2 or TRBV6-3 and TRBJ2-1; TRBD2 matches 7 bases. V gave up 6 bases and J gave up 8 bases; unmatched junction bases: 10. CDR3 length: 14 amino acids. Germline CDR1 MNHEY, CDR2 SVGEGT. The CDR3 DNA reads TGTGCCAGCAGCCCAACCGGCGGGAGAGATGAGCAGTTCTTC. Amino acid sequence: CASSPTGGRDEQFF.

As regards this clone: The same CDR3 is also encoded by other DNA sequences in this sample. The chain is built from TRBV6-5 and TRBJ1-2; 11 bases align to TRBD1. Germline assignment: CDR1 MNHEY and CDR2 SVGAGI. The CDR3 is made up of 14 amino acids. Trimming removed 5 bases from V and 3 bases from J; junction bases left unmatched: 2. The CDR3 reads CASSRDRGDYGYTF. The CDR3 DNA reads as TGTGCCAGCAGTCGGGACAGGGGGGACTATGGCTACACCTTC.

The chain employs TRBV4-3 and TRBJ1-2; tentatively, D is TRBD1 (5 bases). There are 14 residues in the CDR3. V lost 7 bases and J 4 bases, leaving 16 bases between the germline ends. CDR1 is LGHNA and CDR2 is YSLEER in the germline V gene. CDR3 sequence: CASTPLRGVYGYTF. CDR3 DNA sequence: TGCGCCAGCACGCCCCTCCGAGGGGTCTATGGCTACACCTTC.

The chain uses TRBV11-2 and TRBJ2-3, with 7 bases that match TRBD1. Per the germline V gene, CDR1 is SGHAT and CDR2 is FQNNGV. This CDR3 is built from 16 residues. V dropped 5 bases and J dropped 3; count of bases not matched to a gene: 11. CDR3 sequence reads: CASSPGQALGTDTQYF. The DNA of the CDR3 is TGTGCCAGCAGCCCTGGACAGGCTCTAGGTACAGATACGCAGTATTTT.